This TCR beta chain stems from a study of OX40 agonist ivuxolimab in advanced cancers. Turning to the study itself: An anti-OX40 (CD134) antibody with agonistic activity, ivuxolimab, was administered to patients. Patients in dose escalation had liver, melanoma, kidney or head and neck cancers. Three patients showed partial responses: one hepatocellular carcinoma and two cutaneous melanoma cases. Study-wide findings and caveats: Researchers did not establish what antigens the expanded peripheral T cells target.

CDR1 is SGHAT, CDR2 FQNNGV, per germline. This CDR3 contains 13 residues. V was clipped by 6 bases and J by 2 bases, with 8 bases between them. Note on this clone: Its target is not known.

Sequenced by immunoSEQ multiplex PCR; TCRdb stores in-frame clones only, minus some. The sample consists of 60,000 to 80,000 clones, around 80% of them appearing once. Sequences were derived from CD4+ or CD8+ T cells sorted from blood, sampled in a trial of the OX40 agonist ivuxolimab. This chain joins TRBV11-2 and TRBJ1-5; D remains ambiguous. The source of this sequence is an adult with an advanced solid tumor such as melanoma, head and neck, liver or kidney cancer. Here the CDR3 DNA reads TGTGCCAGCAGTATGACGGGCAATCAGCCCCAGCATTTT. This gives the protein CASSMTGNQPQHF.